Shown below are 30 T cell receptor beta chains from a single sample sequenced in a study of a mutant IDH1 vaccine in newly diagnosed glioma. Their antigens are not known. The sample's time point: week 47, end of study. Vaccination comprised doses that each held 300 ug of mutant IDH1 20-mer peptide, plus topical imiquimod. Repertoires were generated with immunoSEQ multiplex PCR, while TCRdb's copy carries only in-frame clones and drops some. The sample records some 57,000 clones, over 60% being singletons. Sequenced here: PBMCs, sampled from a glioma patient whose treatment included an IDH1 peptide vaccine. These TCRs come from a woman aged 40 to 55 with glioma. Some clones in this sample may be carry-over from other donors' samples.

The chain links TRBV6-1 to TRBJ1-1; 9 nucleotides agree with TRBD1. The CDR3 runs to 13 residues. CDR1 is MNHNS, CDR2 SASEGT, per germline. Trimming took 6 bases from V and 4 from J; bases not matched to a gene: 3. In nucleotides, the CDR3 is TGTGCCAGCAGGGACAGGGGCTCCACTGAAGCTTTCTTT. It encodes CASRDRGSTEAFF.

The chain joins TRBV5-1 to TRBJ2-5; TRBD2 agrees at 8 bases. Germline-derived CDR1 and CDR2 are SGHRS and YFSETQ. The CDR3 contains 15 residues. Trimming at V came to 4 bases and at J to 2 bases, leaving 7 bases not matched to a gene. CDR3 loop: CASSPRGVGQETQYF. The CDR3 nucleotides are TGCGCCAGCAGCCCGCGGGGGGTCGGGCAAGAGACCCAGTACTTC.

The CDR3 region has the DNA TGCGCCAGCAGTGAAGGGCGGATTAATGAAAAACTGTTTTTT. It specifies CASSEGRINEKLFF. J is TRBJ1-4 and V is TRBV10-1; D unclear. CDR1 and CDR2 from the germline V gene are WNHNN and SYGVQD (reference sequence). Deletions cut 3 bases from V and 4 bases from J, with 9 bases between. The CDR3 loop spans 14 amino acids.

The chain combines TRBV30 with TRBJ1-4; D is undetermined. The CDR3 is 13 residues long. Germline lookup yields CDR1 GTSNPN and CDR2 SVGIG (reference sequence). Trimming shortened V by 4 bases and J by 0 bases, and 6 bases separated the two germline ends. The CDR3 sequence: CAWTLTTNEKLFF. The CDR3 region has the DNA TGTGCCTGGACTCTTACAACTAATGAAAAACTGTTTTTT.

This clone was seen a few times. This chain uses TRBV4-3 with TRBJ1-1, with TRBD1 matching over 7 bases. CDR1 LGHNA and CDR2 YSLEER come from the germline V gene. The V and J ends lost 0 bases and 1 base, in that order; junction bases with no gene match: 5. The CDR3 runs 16 residues. CDR3 in DNA: TGCGCCAGCAGCCAAGATCCGCGGACAGGGAACACTGAAGCTTTCTTT. It is translated as CASSQDPRTGNTEAFF.

V usage is TRBV28 and J usage is TRBJ2-5, with D unresolved. Between the trimmed V and J ends, which lost 3 bases and 2 bases, there was a span of 4 bases. This CDR3 is 12 amino acids long. The germline CDR1 and CDR2 sequences are MDHEN and SYDVKM. CDR3 nucleotide sequence: TGTGCCAGCAGTTTGTTGCAAGAGACCCAGTACTTC. Translation gives CASSLLQETQYF.

The chain is built from TRBV6-1 and TRBJ1-1; D remains unclear. Trimming removed 7 bases from V and 0 bases from J, with 15 bases in between. Germline V lookup: CDR1 MNHNS, CDR2 SASEGT. The CDR3 has 15 amino acids. Written as DNA, the CDR3 is TGTGCCAGCAACAGACAAGTTCGCATGAACACTGAAGCTTTCTTT. As protein: CASNRQVRMNTEAFF.

J is TRBJ2-5 and V is TRBV6-1; no clear D gene. V was clipped by 5 bases and J by 5 bases, with 15 bases between them. Germline values: CDR1 MNHNS, CDR2 SASEGT. This CDR3 is built from 14 residues. The CDR3 loop is CASSFRPSGETQYF. The CDR3 bases are TGTGCCAGCAGTTTCCGGCCATCCGGGGAGACCCAGTACTTC.

V is TRBV19 and J is TRBJ2-3; 9 bases fit TRBD2. The CDR3 has 17 residues. The V gene's germline CDR1 is LNHDA and CDR2 SQIVND (reference sequence). Unmatched junction bases numbered 14, after V lost 5 bases and J lost 5 bases. Written as DNA, the CDR3 is TGTGCCAGTAGTGAGGCCGGGGCGGGGGGGCCAATAGATACGCAGTATTTT. It encodes CASSEAGAGGPIDTQYF.

The J gene is TRBJ2-3, the V gene TRBV7-2; no clear D gene. The CDR3 sequence is 13 residues long. From germline, CDR1 is SGHTA and CDR2 FQGNSA. V was pared by 3 bases and J by 7 bases, with 11 bases between. The CDR3 coding sequence is TGTGCCAGCAGCTTCTCAAACTCAAATACGCAGTATTTT. As protein: CASSFSNSNTQYF.

The chain joins TRBV7-8 to TRBJ1-1; unclear D gene. Trimming pared 5 bases from V and 11 bases from J, leaving 15 bases between. The CDR3 spans 12 residues. Germline V lookup: CDR1 SGHVS, CDR2 FQNEAQ. CDR3 nucleotide sequence: TGTGCCAGCAGCCCTGGATCCTCTTTGGCTTTCTTT. Its translation is CASSPGSSLAFF.

The V gene is TRBV10-1, the J gene TRBJ2-1; D could derive from TRBD1 or TRBD2 (5 bases each). The germline V gene has CDR1 WNHNN and CDR2 SYGVQD (reference sequence). V was clipped by 6 bases and J by 5 bases, with 14 bases between them. The CDR3 sequence is 14 residues long. The CDR3 is CASSSTGPHNEQFF. The DNA of the CDR3 is TGCGCCAGCAGCTCAACGGGACCGCACAATGAGCAGTTCTTC.

The chain recombines TRBV29-1 with TRBJ1-3; D uncertain. In germline, CDR1 is SQVTM, CDR2 ANQGSEA. V dropped 4 bases and J dropped 0 bases, with 10 bases sitting between them. The CDR3 covers 14 residues. The CDR3, as DNA: TGCAGCGTTGCTGGGGTGGGCTCTGGAAACACCATATATTTT. Protein sequence: CSVAGVGSGNTIYF.

This chain uses TRBV18 with TRBJ1-3; D possibly corresponds to TRBD1 (6 bases). Trimming stripped 2 bases from V and 4 bases from J, with 12 bases between. There are 15 residues in the CDR3. From germline, CDR1 is KGHSH and CDR2 LQKENI. CDR3 nucleotides: TGTGCCAGCTCACCAGGAGGACAGCCAGGAAACACCATATATTTT. Translating it yields CASSPGGQPGNTIYF.

The J gene is TRBJ1-4, the V gene TRBV6-1; TRBD1 might be the D (5 bases). The CDR3 is made up of 15 amino acids. The germline gives CDR1 MNHNS, CDR2 SASEGT. V dropped 3 bases and J dropped 10 bases, with 18 bases sitting between them. CDR3 amino acids: CASSEGTAGSAKLFF. The CDR3 bases are TGTGCCAGCAGTGAGGGAACGGCAGGGTCTGCAAAACTGTTTTTT.

CDR3 DNA: TGCAGTGCTAGCCACGACGAGCAGTACTTC. This sequence encodes CSASHDEQYF. This chain connects TRBV20-1 to TRBJ2-7; D is uncertain. CDR1 DFQATT and CDR2 SNEGSKA come from the germline V gene (reference sequence). Trimming removed 3 bases at V and 5 bases at J, with 5 bases between. The CDR3 runs 10 residues.

This chain links TRBV6-6 with TRBJ1-2; TRBD1 aligns across 7 bases. The germline gives CDR1 MNHNY, CDR2 SVGAGI (reference sequence). Trimming cost V 8 bases and J 4 bases; bases outside gene matches: 7. The CDR3 runs 13 residues. CDR3 residues: CASSRGGVYGYTF. For the CDR3, the DNA is TGTGCCAGCTCGCGAGGGGGCGTCTATGGCTACACCTTC.

V gene TRBV27 combines with J gene TRBJ2-7; TRBD1 matches 9 bases. Trimming removed 6 bases from V and 4 bases from J; junction bases left unmatched: 16. Per germline, CDR1 MNHEY and CDR2 SMNVEV (reference sequence). The CDR3 consists of 17 residues. The CDR3 region has the DNA TGTGCCAGCAGGGGACAGGGTGGATCAAGTTGGATATACGAGCAGTACTTC. This encodes CASRGQGGSSWIYEQYF.

This chain connects TRBV4-1 to TRBJ2-1; perhaps TRBD2 as D (6 bases). V lost 0 bases and J 0 bases, leaving 15 bases between the germline ends. CDR1 is MGHRA, CDR2 YSYEKL, per germline. The CDR3 has 18 amino acids. The CDR3 is CASSQDFGLPSSYNEQFF. DNA for the CDR3: TGCGCCAGCAGCCAAGATTTCGGACTACCGAGCTCCTACAATGAGCAGTTCTTC.

The chain recombines TRBV19 with TRBJ1-1, with D hard to call. The CDR3 is 14 residues long. CDR1 and CDR2 (germline): LNHDA, SQIVND (reference sequence). V was cut by 5 bases and J by 0 bases, with 10 bases left in between. CDR3 sequence (DNA): TGTGCCAGTAGTCTCGACGGAGTGAACACTGAAGCTTTCTTT. Translated, it gives CASSLDGVNTEAFF.

The CDR3 protein is CASSQAAEAYGYTF. The DNA for the CDR3 is TGTGCCAGCTCTCAGGCGGCAGAAGCCTATGGCTACACCTTC. The chain recombines TRBV18 with TRBJ1-2, with unresolved D. The germline gives CDR1 KGHSH, CDR2 LQKENI. Deletions cut 6 bases from V and 4 bases from J, with 15 bases between. The length of the CDR3 is 14 residues.

Note on this clone: A much bigger clone sits one base away, suggesting this may be a read error. The V call is TRBV29-1, the J call TRBJ1-1, with D unclear. The CDR3 runs to 9 residues. The V gene's germline CDR1 is SQVTM and CDR2 ANQGSEA. The CDR3 DNA is TGCGGCGTGTACCCCGAAGCTTTCTTT. Translating gives CGVYPEAFF.

This clone has only a few counts. The genes are TRBV2 and TRBJ1-5; 8 bases match TRBD1. V lost 7 bases, J lost 2 bases, and 4 bases stayed unmatched. The CDR3 covers 14 residues. Germline CDR1 is SNHLY and CDR2 is FYNNEI. The CDR3 bases are TGTGCCAGCACTACAGGGGGGGGCAATCAGCCCCAGCATTTT. Residues: CASTTGGGNQPQHF. Full variable domain (outside the CDR3, taken from reference TRBV2 and TRBJ1-5): EPEVTQTPSHQVTQMGQEVILRCVPISNHLYFYWYRQILGQKVEFLVSFYNNEISEKSEIFDDQFSVERPDGSNFTLKIRSTKLEDSAMYFCASTTGGGNQPQHFGDGTRLSIL.

The V call is TRBV6-1, the J call TRBJ1-6; possible D gene TRBD1, 6 bases. CDR3 length: 17 amino acids. Germline V gene lookup returns CDR1 MNHNS and CDR2 SASEGT. V lost 4 bases and J lost 6, with 19 bases in between. In nucleotides, the CDR3 is TGTGCCAGCAGTGGGATCCCCAATGGACAGATTAATTCACCCCTCCACTTT. Translation gives CASSGIPNGQINSPLHF.

This clone was recorded a few times. The gene calls are TRBV30 and TRBJ2-6; 8 nucleotides agree with TRBD1. V lost 3 bases, J lost 2 bases, and 3 bases stayed unmatched. The CDR3 extends over 15 amino acids. In germline, CDR1 is GTSNPN, CDR2 SVGIG (reference sequence). CDR3 bases: TGTGCCTGGAGGAAGGGACAGGCTGGGGCCAACGTCCTGACTTTC. Protein product: CAWRKGQAGANVLTF.

DNA of the CDR3: TGTGCCAGCTCACCGCGGGGGGGGGATTTTAGCAATCAGCCCCAGCATTTT. This sequence encodes CASSPRGGDFSNQPQHF. This chain links TRBV18 with TRBJ1-5; tentatively, D is TRBD1 (5 bases). Trimming left V 3 bases short and J 0 bases short, with 15 bases between. This CDR3 comprises 17 residues. Looked up from germline, CDR1 is KGHSH and CDR2 is LQKENI. Together with reference TRBV18 and TRBJ1-5, the CDR3 gives the full variable domain: NAGVMQNPRHLVRRRGQEARLRCSPMKGHSHVYWYRQLPEEGLKFMVYLQKENIIDESGMPKERFSAEFPKEGPSILRIQQVVRGDSAAYFCASSPRGGDFSNQPQHFGDGTRLSIL.

The chain joins TRBV30 to TRBJ2-1; perhaps TRBD1 as D (6 bases). The germline V and J ends were trimmed by 2 bases and 8 bases, with 10 bases remaining between them. CDR3 size: 12 residues. Germline-derived CDR1 and CDR2 are GTSNPN and SVGIG (reference sequence). The CDR3 DNA sequence: TGTGCCTGGAGTATAGGACAGTATGAGCAGTTCTTC. It translates to CAWSIGQYEQFF. The full variable domain, in which reference TRBV30 and TRBJ2-1 provide the parts outside the CDR3, is SQTIHQWPATLVQPVGSPLSLECTVEGTSNPNLYWYRQAAGRGLQLLFYSVGIGQISSEVPQNLSASRPQDRQFILSSKKLLLSDSGFYLCAWSIGQYEQFFGPGTRLTVL.

The chain employs TRBV5-1 and TRBJ2-5, with TRBD2 matching 13 bases. Germline CDR1 reads SGHRS; CDR2 reads YFSETQ. This CDR3 region has 18 residues. The V segment lost 4 bases and the J segment 5 bases; nucleotides outside the gene matches: 14. Here the CDR3 DNA reads TGCGCCAGCAGCGAAACCACTAGCGGGGGGGCCTTTCGCGAGACCCAGTACTTC. Residues: CASSETTSGGAFRETQYF.

J is TRBJ1-2 and V is TRBV6-5, with 7 bases fitting TRBD1. Trimming took 2 bases from V and 8 from J; bases not matched to a gene: 5. In germline, CDR1 is MNHEY, CDR2 SVGAGI. The CDR3 is made up of 13 amino acids. CDR3 protein: CASSYATGNGYTF. CDR3 bases: TGTGCCAGCAGTTACGCGACAGGGAACGGCTACACCTTC.

The V and J genes are TRBV5-1 and TRBJ2-7; possible D gene TRBD2, 6 bases. The CDR3 contains 15 residues. Per germline, CDR1 SGHRS and CDR2 YFSETQ. Deletions cut 3 bases from V and 2 bases from J, with 15 bases between. The CDR3 DNA reads TGCGCCAGCAGCTCCCGTTACCGCGGGGCCTACGAGCAGTACTTC. It yields the protein CASSSRYRGAYEQYF.